This T cell receptor (beta chain) is from a study of blood T cell repertoires in COVID-19. Study-level background: Italy, Spain and the United States were the sources of the convalescent and acute COVID-19 samples. PBMCs, B-cell-depleted T cells, or T cells provided the cDNA or gDNA that made up the material.

Per the study methods: Counts of nucleated cells, estimated from reference gene primer amplification, were obtained. Only in-frame clones appear in the TCRdb table, and some are missing; sequencing was by immunoSEQ multiplex PCR. V and J calls plus clone size are reproduced from that table; the DNA served to infer D and trimming. Of 100,000 to 150,000 clones in the sample, around 83% were seen once. The CDR3 covers 14 residues. Unmatched junction bases numbered 2, after V lost 5 bases and J lost 6 bases. CDR1 MNHEY and CDR2 SVGEGT come from the germline V gene. This clone was recorded once. Source material: peripheral blood. This sequence was found in a man aged 55 to 70 with acute or convalescent COVID-19. The J gene is TRBJ2-2, the V gene TRBV6-2 or TRBV6-3, with 11 positions matching TRBD2. CDR3 in DNA: TGTGCCAGCAGTACTAGCGGGAGAGCCGGGGAGCTGTTTTTT. It specifies CASSTSGRAGELFF.